This TCR beta chain stems from a study of naive and memory T cell subsets. The SP2 primer and nested alpha and beta constant region primers amplified ligated cDNA in four rounds. TCRdb reprocessed the UMI-ligation and nested PCR reads via MiXCR and lists one record per CDR3 protein. The data show tens of thousands of distinct CDR3 sequences, about 10% seen once. Stated treatment: skin biopsy from PPD injection site in Mantoux-positive individual. TCR cDNA received a 3' ligated oligonucleotide that carried a UMI. The V gene lost 4 bases and the J gene lost 1 base, with 7 bases spanning the gap. Germline CDR1 reads SGHVS; CDR2 reads FQNEAQ. The CDR3 extends over 13 amino acids.

The receptor was isolated from an adult in good health. The rearrangement joins TRBV7-8 to TRBJ2-5; D call uncertain. Sequencing was performed on skin, taken from a tuberculin skin test site. CDR3 sequence: CASSSLLQETQYF. The CDR3 coding sequence is TGTGCCAGCAGCTCCCTACTCCAAGAGACCCAGTACTTC.